Shown below are 2 T cell receptor beta chains from a single sample sequenced in a study of long-term antiretroviral therapy in people with HIV. At the survey level, the v3.0 immunoSEQ assay was run. Produced via immunoSEQ multiplex PCR; TCRdb's table is partial and in-frame only. In the table there are roughly 30,000 clones, roughly 85% of which are singletons. Sequenced material: unsorted PBMCs, taken 0.8 years before starting antiretroviral therapy. These TCRs come from a man between 18 and 35 years old with HIV.

This clone came up a few times. The V call is TRBV11-1, the J call TRBJ1-2, with TRBD1 matching 7 bases. The CDR3 length is 15 residues. Germline V lookup: CDR1 SGHAT, CDR2 FQDESV (reference sequence). V lost 2 bases, J lost 0 bases, and 3 bases stayed unmatched. This chain's CDR3 is CASSLQTGTNYGYTF. In DNA, the CDR3 is TGTGCCAGCAGCTTACAGACAGGGACTAACTATGGCTACACCTTC.

The chain is built from TRBV28 and TRBJ1-3; D perhaps matches TRBD1 (5 bases). The V gene lost 7 bases and the J gene lost 2 bases, with 15 bases spanning the gap. The CDR3 contains 15 residues. Germline CDR1 is MDHEN and CDR2 is SYDVKM. The CDR3 is CASTSVGDPGNTIYF. The CDR3 DNA sequence: TGTGCCAGCACTTCTGTGGGGGATCCTGGAAACACCATATATTTT.